The table lists the clone carrying this TCR beta chain with a count of one. Sequence at one end of the junction differs from germline and may be a read error. This sample was taken from a study of OX40 agonist ivuxolimab in advanced cancers. Sequencing used immunoSEQ multiplex PCR; TCRdb keeps in-frame clones, though not all of them. Here the sample spans 35,000 to 55,000 clones, around 85% being singletons. CDR1 is SGHNT, CDR2 YENEEA, per germline. CDR3 size: 17 residues. The chain couples TRBV11-3 to TRBJ2-1, with TRBD2 identical over 10 bases. This clonotype originated in an adult with an advanced solid tumor such as melanoma, head and neck, liver or kidney cancer. This sample comprised CD4+ or CD8+ T cells sorted from blood, obtained in a trial of the OX40 agonist ivuxolimab. CDR3 sequence reads: CASSFGGSGRSFNEQFF. The CDR3 bases are TGTGCCAGCAGCTTCGGGGGTAGCGGGAGGTCCTTCAATGAGCAGTTCTTC.